This T cell receptor (beta chain) was observed in a study of CD8+ T cells in alopecia areata. General observations from the study: Across lesional scalp, and particularly alopecia totalis/universalis, clonality surpassed that of normal scalp. Sequencing of scalp samples also captures resident alphabeta T cells of normal skin. On tofacitinib, scalp clonality and expanded CD8+ clones among top 100 fell significantly.

Treatment specified: oral pan-JAK inhibitor, 5-10 mg twice daily. Looked up from germline, CDR1 is PRHDT and CDR2 is FYEKMQ (reference sequence). This CDR3 region has 12 residues. Trimming pared 2 bases from V and 3 bases from J, leaving 4 bases between. Regarding this clone: Its antigen is unknown. Distinct nucleotide sequences in the sample also encode this CDR3.

Reverse transcription of extracted RNA yielded cDNA, which provided the sequencing template. This table comes from immunoSEQ multiplex PCR, and its TCRdb copy is limited to in-frame clones, with some not included. The repertoire has roughly 280,000 clones, 60% of them found once; the top ten carry about 0.93%. Sequences were derived from CD4+ T cells sorted from blood, sampled around week 53, from a patient treated with tofacitinib. The TCR sequence derives from a human donor with alopecia areata. The J gene is TRBJ1-1, the V gene TRBV13, with no clear D. Here the CDR3 reads CASSLRDTEAFF. The CDR3 nucleotides read TGTGCCAGCAGCTTAAGGGACACTGAAGCTTTCTTT.